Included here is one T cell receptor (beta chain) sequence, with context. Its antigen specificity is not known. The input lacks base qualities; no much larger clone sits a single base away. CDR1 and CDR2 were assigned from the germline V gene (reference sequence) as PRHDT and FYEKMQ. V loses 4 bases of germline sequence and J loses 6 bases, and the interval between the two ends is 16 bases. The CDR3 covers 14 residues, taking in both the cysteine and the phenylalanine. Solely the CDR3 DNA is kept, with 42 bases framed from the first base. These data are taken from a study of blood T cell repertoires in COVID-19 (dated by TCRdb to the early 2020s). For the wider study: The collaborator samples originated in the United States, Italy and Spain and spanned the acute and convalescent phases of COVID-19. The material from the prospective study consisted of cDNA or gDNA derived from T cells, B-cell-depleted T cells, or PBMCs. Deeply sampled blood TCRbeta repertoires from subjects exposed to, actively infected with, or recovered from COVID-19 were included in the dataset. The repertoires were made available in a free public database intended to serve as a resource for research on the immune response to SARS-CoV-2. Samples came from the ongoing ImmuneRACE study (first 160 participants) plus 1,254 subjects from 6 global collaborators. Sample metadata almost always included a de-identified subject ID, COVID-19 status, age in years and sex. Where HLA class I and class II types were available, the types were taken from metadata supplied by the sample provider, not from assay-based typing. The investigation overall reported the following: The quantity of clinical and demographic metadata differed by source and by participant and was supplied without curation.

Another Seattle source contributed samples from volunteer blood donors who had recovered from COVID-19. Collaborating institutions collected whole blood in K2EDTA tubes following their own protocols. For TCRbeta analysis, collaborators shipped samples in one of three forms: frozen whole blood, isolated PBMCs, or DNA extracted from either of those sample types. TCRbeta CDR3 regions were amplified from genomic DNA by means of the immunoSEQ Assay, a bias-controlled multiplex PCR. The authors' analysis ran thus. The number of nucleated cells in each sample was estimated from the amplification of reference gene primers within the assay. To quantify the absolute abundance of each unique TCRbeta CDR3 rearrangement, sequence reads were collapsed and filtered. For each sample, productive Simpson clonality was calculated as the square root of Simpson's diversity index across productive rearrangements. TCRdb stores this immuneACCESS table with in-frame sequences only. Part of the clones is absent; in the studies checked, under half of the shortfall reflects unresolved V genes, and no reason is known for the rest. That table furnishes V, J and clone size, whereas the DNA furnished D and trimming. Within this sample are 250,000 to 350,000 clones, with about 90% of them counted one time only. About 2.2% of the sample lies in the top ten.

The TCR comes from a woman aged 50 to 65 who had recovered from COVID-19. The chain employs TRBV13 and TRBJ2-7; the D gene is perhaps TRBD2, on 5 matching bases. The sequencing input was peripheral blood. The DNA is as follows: TGTGCCAGCAGCTGGTCGGGGTTTTCCGGCGAGCAGTACTTC. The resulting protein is CASSWSGFSGEQYF. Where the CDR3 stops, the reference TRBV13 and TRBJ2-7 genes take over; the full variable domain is AAGVIQSPRHLIKEKRETATLKCYPIPRHDTVYWYQQGPGQDPQFLISFYEKMQSDKGSIPDRFSAQQFSDYHSELNMSSLELGDSALYFCASSWSGFSGEQYFGPGTRLTVT.